This T cell receptor (beta chain) was identified during a study of human CD8 memory T cell subsets. Preparation of the TCR beta libraries relied on UMI-labeled 5' RACE. With the 5' RACE reads reprocessed, TCRdb shows one record per CDR3 protein and no DNA. This sample's table has roughly 9,800 distinct CDR3 sequences. Germline values: CDR1 SGHKS, CDR2 YYEKEE (reference sequence). The CDR3 covers 16 residues. The sequenced sample was CD8+ T cells from PBMCs. This sequence was found in a human donor in good health. The gene calls are TRBV5-5 and TRBJ1-1; lacking DNA, the TRBD1 call made by TCRdb goes unchecked. The chain's CDR3 is CASSLHPGGVGTEAFF.